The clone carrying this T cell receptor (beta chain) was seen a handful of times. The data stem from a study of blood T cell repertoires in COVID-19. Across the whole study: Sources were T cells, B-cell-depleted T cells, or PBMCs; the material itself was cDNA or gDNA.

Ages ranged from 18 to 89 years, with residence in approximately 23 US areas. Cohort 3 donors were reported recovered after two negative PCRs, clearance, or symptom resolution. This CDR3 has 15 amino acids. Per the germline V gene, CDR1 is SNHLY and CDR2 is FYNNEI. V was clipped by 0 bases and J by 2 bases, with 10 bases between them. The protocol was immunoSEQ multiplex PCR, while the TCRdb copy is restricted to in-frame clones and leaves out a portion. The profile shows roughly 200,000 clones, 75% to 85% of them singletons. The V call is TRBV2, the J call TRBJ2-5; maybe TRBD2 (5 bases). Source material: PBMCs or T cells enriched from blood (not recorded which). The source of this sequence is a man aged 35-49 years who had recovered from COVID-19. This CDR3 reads CASSEAGRSQETQYF. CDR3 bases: TGTGCCAGCAGTGAAGCGGGGAGAAGTCAAGAGACCCAGTACTTC.